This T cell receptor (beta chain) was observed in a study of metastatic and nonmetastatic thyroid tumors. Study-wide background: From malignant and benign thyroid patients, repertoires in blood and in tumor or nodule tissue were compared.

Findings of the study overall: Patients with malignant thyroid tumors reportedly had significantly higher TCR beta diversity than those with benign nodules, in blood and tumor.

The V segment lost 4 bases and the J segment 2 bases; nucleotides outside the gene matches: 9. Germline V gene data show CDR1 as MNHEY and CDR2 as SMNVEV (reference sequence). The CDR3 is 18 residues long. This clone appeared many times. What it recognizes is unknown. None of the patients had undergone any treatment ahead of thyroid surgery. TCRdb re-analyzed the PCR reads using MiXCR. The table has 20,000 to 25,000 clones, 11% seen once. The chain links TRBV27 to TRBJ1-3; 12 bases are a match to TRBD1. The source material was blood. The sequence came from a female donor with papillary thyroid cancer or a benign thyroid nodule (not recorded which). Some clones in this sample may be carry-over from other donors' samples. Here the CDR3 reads CASSYGPGQGATGNTIYF. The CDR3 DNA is TGTGCCAGCAGTTACGGTCCGGGACAGGGGGCAACTGGAAACACCATATATTTT.